A selection of T cell receptor beta chains follows, all from one sample in a study of CD8+ T cells in alopecia areata. The repertoire was sequenced with immunoSEQ multiplex PCR; TCRdb's copy has only in-frame clones and lacks some. The sample carries about 110,000 clones, roughly three fifths recorded once. Sequenced material: CD8+ T cells sorted from blood, taken at week 24, from a patient treated with tofacitinib. These TCRs come from a human donor with alopecia areata. The CDR3 runs from the conserved cysteine through the conserved F or W. A D gene is named only where the DNA matches it firmly. Rows give clone size only sometimes, using once, few, many, or a class for an expanded clone.

j_gene: TRBJ1-2
d_gene: -
abundance: -
v_gene: TRBV15
CDR3nt: TGTGCCACCAGCCTGGGGGAGGGACGCTACACCTTC
CDR3aa: CATSLGEGRYTF

j_gene: TRBJ1-4
d_gene: -
abundance: -
v_gene: TRBV6-1
CDR3nt: TGTGCCAGCAGTGCTGCTGGGGAGGGGACTAATGAAAAACTGTTTTTT
CDR3aa: CASSAAGEGTNEKLFF

j_gene: TRBJ1-5
d_gene: -
abundance: -
v_gene: TRBV4-1
CDR3nt: TGCGCCAGCAGCCTGAACAGGGGCAATCAGCCCCAGCATTTT
CDR3aa: CASSLNRGNQPQHF

j_gene: TRBJ2-5
d_gene: TRBD2
abundance: -
v_gene: TRBV9
CDR3nt: TGTGCCAGCAGCGTAGGGACTAGCGGGGGGAAAGGAGAGACCCAGTACTTC
CDR3aa: CASSVGTSGGKGETQYF

j_gene: TRBJ1-4
d_gene: -
abundance: -
v_gene: TRBV6-6
CDR3nt: TGTGCCGCAGGGGTCGAAAAACTGTTTTTT
CDR3aa: CAAGVEKLFF

j_gene: TRBJ1-2
d_gene: -
abundance: -
v_gene: TRBV2
CDR3nt: TGTGCCAGCAGTGGACCTGATATCGGCTACACCTTC
CDR3aa: CASSGPDIGYTF

j_gene: TRBJ2-7
d_gene: TRBD1
abundance: few
v_gene: TRBV10-3
CDR3nt: TGTGCCATCAGTGATTACCCCGCGGACAGGGACTACGAGCAGTACTTC
CDR3aa: CAISDYPADRDYEQYF

j_gene: TRBJ2-3
d_gene: TRBD1
abundance: -
v_gene: TRBV10-3
CDR3nt: TGTGCCATCAGTCACGGACAGGGCACAGATACGCAGTATTTT
CDR3aa: CAISHGQGTDTQYF

j_gene: TRBJ2-5
d_gene: -
abundance: -
v_gene: TRBV7-8
CDR3nt: TGTGCCAGCAGCTTAGGGACAGTCAAGTTCGAGACCCAGTACTTC
CDR3aa: CASSLGTVKFETQYF

j_gene: TRBJ1-5
d_gene: -
abundance: few
v_gene: TRBV6-6
CDR3nt: TGTGCCAGCAGTTACTTTGGGGGAAATCAGCCCCAGCATTTT
CDR3aa: CASSYFGGNQPQHF

j_gene: TRBJ2-5
d_gene: -
abundance: -
v_gene: TRBV6-5
CDR3nt: TGTGCCAGCAGTTCCCGGGGGGCATGGGAGACCCAGTACTTC
CDR3aa: CASSSRGAWETQYF

j_gene: TRBJ1-1
d_gene: -
abundance: -
v_gene: TRBV30
CDR3nt: TGTGCCTGCGGACCCTCGGGGAACACTGAAGCTTTCTTT
CDR3aa: CACGPSGNTEAFF

j_gene: TRBJ1-2
d_gene: -
abundance: few
v_gene: TRBV27
CDR3nt: TGTGCCAGCAGTTCCAGCCTCGACGCGTACTATGGCTACACCTTC
CDR3aa: CASSSSLDAYYGYTF

j_gene: TRBJ2-2
d_gene: TRBD2
abundance: -
v_gene: TRBV7-6
CDR3nt: TGTGCCAGCAGCTTAGGGGCCGGGACTAGCGAGAACACCGGGGAGCTGTTTTTT
CDR3aa: CASSLGAGTSENTGELFF

j_gene: TRBJ2-5
d_gene: TRBD1
abundance: -
v_gene: TRBV7-6
CDR3nt: TGTGCCAGCAGCCTCGATTCAGGGGGCCTACACCAAGAGACCCAGTACTTC
CDR3aa: CASSLDSGGLHQETQYF

j_gene: TRBJ2-1
d_gene: TRBD2
abundance: -
v_gene: TRBV4-3
CDR3nt: TGCGCCAGCAGCCTCCTCACCCCTACGACTAGCGGGGGGGATTCCTACAATGAGCAGTTCTTC
CDR3aa: CASSLLTPTTSGGDSYNEQFF

j_gene: TRBJ2-5
d_gene: -
abundance: -
v_gene: TRBV9
CDR3nt: TGTGCCAGCAGCGTAGGTGGGATCGTACAAGAGACCCAGTACTTC
CDR3aa: CASSVGGIVQETQYF

j_gene: TRBJ1-1
d_gene: -
abundance: few
v_gene: TRBV13
CDR3nt: TGTGCCAGCAACCTGGGTGGAGACACTGAAGCTTTCTTT
CDR3aa: CASNLGGDTEAFF

j_gene: TRBJ2-7
d_gene: TRBD1
abundance: few
v_gene: TRBV7-9
CDR3nt: TGTGCCAGCAGCTTTCCGGGACAGGGGAGCTACGAGCAGTACTTC
CDR3aa: CASSFPGQGSYEQYF

j_gene: TRBJ1-1
d_gene: -
abundance: few
v_gene: TRBV7-9
CDR3nt: TGTGCCAGCAGCCACGGGCTGAACACTGAAGCTTTCTTT
CDR3aa: CASSHGLNTEAFF

j_gene: TRBJ1-4
d_gene: -
abundance: once
v_gene: TRBV5-6
CDR3nt: TGTGCCAGCACCTTAGAAATGGCTAATGAAAAACTGTTTTTT
CDR3aa: CASTLEMANEKLFF

j_gene: TRBJ2-7
d_gene: TRBD2
abundance: -
v_gene: TRBV7-8
CDR3nt: TGTGCCAGCAGCTTAACGCTAGCGGGGGACAACGAGCAGTACTTC
CDR3aa: CASSLTLAGDNEQYF

j_gene: TRBJ1-1
d_gene: -
abundance: -
v_gene: TRBV19
CDR3nt: TGTGCCAGTAGTCCGAACCTAATTTCGAACACTGAAGCTTTCTTT
CDR3aa: CASSPNLISNTEAFF

j_gene: TRBJ1-1
d_gene: TRBD1
abundance: -
v_gene: TRBV2
CDR3nt: TGTGCCAGCAGTGAAATTCCAGGGGGCACTGAAGCTTTCTTT
CDR3aa: CASSEIPGGTEAFF

j_gene: TRBJ2-5
d_gene: TRBD1
abundance: -
v_gene: TRBV30
CDR3nt: TGTGCCTGGAGTAGGGGAACCCGACAGGGAATCCGTGAGGAGACCCAGTACTTC
CDR3aa: CAWSRGTRQGIREETQYF

j_gene: TRBJ2-7
d_gene: -
abundance: few
v_gene: TRBV5-1
CDR3nt: TGCGCCAGCAGCCTGGGCGGCACCTACGAGCAGTACTTC
CDR3aa: CASSLGGTYEQYF

j_gene: TRBJ2-7
d_gene: TRBD1
abundance: -
v_gene: TRBV19
CDR3nt: TGTGCCAGTAGTGAACGGACAGGGCCTCTCACCTACGAGCAGTACTTC
CDR3aa: CASSERTGPLTYEQYF

j_gene: TRBJ1-2
d_gene: TRBD1
abundance: once
v_gene: TRBV13
CDR3nt: TGTGCCAGCAGCGGACAGGGTTATGGCTACACCTTC
CDR3aa: CASSGQGYGYTF

j_gene: TRBJ2-5
d_gene: -
abundance: -
v_gene: TRBV5-6
CDR3nt: TGTGCCAGCAGGAGCGAGGGGGGACCGCCCTCACAAGAGACCCAGTACTTC
CDR3aa: CASRSEGGPPSQETQYF